This entry features one TCR beta chain sequence. What it binds is unknown. Germline-derived CDR1 and CDR2 are LGHNA and YSLEER. The CDR3 runs to 13 residues. Trimming shortened V by 6 bases and J by 4 bases, and 11 bases separated the two germline ends. The data were taken from a study of early T cells in non-severe SARS-CoV-2 infection. Looking at the study overall: The sequenced material was bulk RNA from unsorted whole blood, and its chains were unpaired. The study's findings and limits: Private and CD4 specificities were missed by VDJdb matching, which favored anti-spike CD8 responses.

Individual cDNA molecules received unique molecular identifiers during library preparation. TCRdb re-called the 5' RACE reads through MiXCR, storing one row per CDR3 protein. The sample holds roughly 50,000 distinct CDR3 sequences, about 8.2% seen once. Sequenced input: whole blood. This sequence joins TRBV4-3 and TRBJ2-3; D might be TRBD1 or TRBD2, each matching 6 bases. The TCR originated in an adult who was a healthcare worker with PCR-confirmed SARS-CoV-2 infection or an uninfected control (not recorded which). The CDR3 sequence is CASRGGLADTQYF. CDR3 DNA: TGCGCCAGCAGAGGGGGGTTGGCAGATACGCAGTATTTT.